Below, 31 T cell receptor beta chains from the same sample are listed, as sequenced in a study of blood T cell repertoires in COVID-19 (dated by TCRdb to about 2020). Library preparation used the immunoSEQ multiplex PCR assay. TCRdb limited this immuneACCESS table to in-frame rearrangements with V and J called. A share of clones is missing; checked studies link under half to unresolved V genes, and the rest is unexplained. The sample table holds more than 90,000 clones, of which about 85% were seen once. The ten top clones hold around 12% of the sample. Sequences were obtained from peripheral blood. These receptors were obtained from a human donor in a cohort sampled during active COVID-19.

The chain is built from TRBV28 and TRBJ1-5, with unresolved D. CDR1 is MDHEN and CDR2 is SYDVKM in the germline V gene. The CDR3 totals 12 residues. V was trimmed by 4 bases and J by 7 bases, leaving 8 bases between them. The CDR3 loop reads CASSWEGQPQHF. The CDR3, as DNA: TGTGCCAGCAGTTGGGAGGGACAGCCCCAGCATTTT.

The rearrangement joins TRBV28 to TRBJ1-1; D is unclear. This CDR3 region has 12 residues. Germline V gene lookup returns CDR1 MDHEN and CDR2 SYDVKM. V was clipped by 8 bases and J by 12 bases, with 19 bases between them. The CDR3 DNA sequence: TGTGCCAGCGTAGAACAGTTCGGTGTAACTTTCTTT. As protein: CASVEQFGVTFF.

This clone was detected only a few times. This rearrangement joins TRBV23-1 to TRBJ2-7, with D hard to call. TRBV23-1 falls under the ORF class, with uncertain function. Trimming cost V 0 bases and J 4 bases, with 4 bases left between them. This CDR3 comprises 12 residues. The chain's CDR3 is CASSQSRYEQYF. The CDR3 DNA sequence: TGCGCCAGCAGTCAATCGAGATACGAGCAGTACTTC.

The chain carries TRBV5-5 and TRBJ1-2; TRBD1 is a possible D gene (5 bases). The CDR3 runs to 13 residues. The V gene lost 0 bases and the J gene lost 4 bases, with 7 bases spanning the gap. Germline V CDR1 and CDR2: SGHKS, YYEKEE (reference sequence). The CDR3 nucleotides are TGTGCCAGCAGCTTGGGACAGAGCTATGGCTACACCTTC. Its protein product is CASSLGQSYGYTF.

CDR3 sequence: CASSSQRTGGTKPLYGYTF. DNA for the CDR3: TGTGCCAGCAGCTCCCAACGGACAGGGGGCACAAAACCCCTCTATGGCTACACCTTC. J is TRBJ1-2 and V is TRBV5-4; 11 nucleotides align to TRBD1. Trimming cost V 3 bases and J 4 bases; bases outside gene matches: 17. The CDR3 runs 19 residues. CDR1 is SGHNT and CDR2 is YYREEE in the germline V gene (reference sequence).

The chain couples TRBV6-5 to TRBJ2-7, with unresolved D. Germline V gene sequence: CDR1 MNHEY, CDR2 SVGAGI. With 6 bases removed from V and 3 bases from J, the gap between germline ends came to 9 bases. The CDR3 loop spans 12 amino acids. In nucleotides, the CDR3 is TGTGCCAGCAGCCTGTCTTACTACGAGCAGTACTTC. Residues: CASSLSYYEQYF.

This rearrangement joins TRBV5-4 to TRBJ2-2; D unresolved. This CDR3 region has 14 residues. Trimming pared 0 bases from V and 4 bases from J, leaving 7 bases between. The germline CDR1 and CDR2 sequences are SGHNT and YYREEE (reference sequence). CDR3 sequence (DNA): TGTGCCAGCAGCTTGGGGTTGGCCACCGGGGAGCTGTTTTTT. Amino acids: CASSLGLATGELFF.

The chain recombines TRBV2 with TRBJ1-2; D remains unclear. The V end was cut by 5 bases, the J end by 8 bases, with 12 bases between. The CDR3 has 12 residues. From germline, CDR1 is SNHLY and CDR2 FYNNEI. CDR3 sequence: CASSPHGDGYTF. The CDR3 DNA is TGTGCCAGCAGTCCCCACGGAGACGGCTACACCTTC.

The genes are TRBV4-3 and TRBJ2-3; the match to TRBD1 covers 7 bases. Germline V lookup: CDR1 LGHNA, CDR2 YSLEER. J was trimmed by 5 bases and V by 0 bases; bases with no gene match: 5. The CDR3 loop spans 15 amino acids. The CDR3 bases are TGCGCCAGCAGCCAAGAGACAGGGTCTATAGATACGCAGTATTTT. Amino acid sequence: CASSQETGSIDTQYF.

The V call is TRBV7-9, the J call TRBJ2-1; D may be TRBD2 (5 bases). The length of the CDR3 is 12 residues. The germline V and J ends were trimmed by 1 base and 12 bases, with 10 bases remaining between them. CDR1 SEHNR and CDR2 FQNEAQ come from the germline V gene (reference sequence). The CDR3 sequence is CASSLGLARQFF. The CDR3 DNA reads TGTGCCAGCAGCTTAGGGCTAGCTCGGCAGTTCTTC.

The chain joins TRBV7-9 to TRBJ2-2, with 7 bases aligning to TRBD2. V shed 0 bases, J shed 6 bases, and the junction held 13 bases outside the gene matches. The CDR3 spans 18 residues. The germline V gene has CDR1 SEHNR and CDR2 FQNEAQ (reference sequence). The CDR3, as DNA: TGTGCCAGCAGCTTAGCCAGGAGGGGAGCGGGACTCGCCGGGGAGCTGTTTTTT. This sequence encodes CASSLARRGAGLAGELFF. Together with reference TRBV7-9 and TRBJ2-2, the CDR3 gives the full variable domain: DTGVSQNPRHKITKRGQNVTFRCDPISEHNRLYWYRQTLGQGPEFLTYFQNEAQLEKSRLLSDRFSAERPKGSFSTLEIQRTEQGDSAMYLCASSLARRGAGLAGELFFGEGSRLTVL.

This rearrangement joins TRBV24-1 to TRBJ2-5, with 8 positions matching TRBD1. From germline, CDR1 is KGHDR and CDR2 SFDVKD. J was trimmed by 6 bases and V by 2 bases; bases with no gene match: 7. The CDR3 totals 15 residues. The chain's CDR3 is CATSDWAGGVQTQYF. The CDR3 DNA follows: TGTGCCACCAGTGATTGGGCAGGGGGCGTGCAGACCCAGTACTTC.

This sequence joins TRBV7-6 and TRBJ1-4; possibly TRBD1 for D (6 bases). The germline V gene has CDR1 SGHVS and CDR2 FNYEAQ. V lost 1 base and J 5 bases, leaving 23 bases between the germline ends. The CDR3 loop spans 19 amino acids. The CDR3 DNA is TGTGCCAGCAGCTTAGATCCAAATTCCAGGGGCCCTGCAAATGAAAAACTGTTTTTT. Amino acid sequence: CASSLDPNSRGPANEKLFF.

The V call is TRBV9, the J call TRBJ1-6; D is possibly TRBD1 (5 bases). The CDR3 sequence is 15 residues long. Deletions cut 0 bases from V and 9 bases from J, with 13 bases between. Germline V gene lookup returns CDR1 SGDLS and CDR2 YYNGEE. This chain's CDR3 is CASSVEQGESSPLHF. Here the CDR3 DNA reads TGTGCCAGCAGCGTAGAGCAGGGTGAGAGTTCACCCCTCCACTTT.

This rearrangement joins TRBV2 to TRBJ1-2, with 7 bases lining up with TRBD1. The CDR3 runs to 16 residues. The trim removed 6 bases at V and 0 bases at J, leaving 10 bases unmatched. Germline loops: CDR1 SNHLY, CDR2 FYNNEI. CDR3 loop: CASRGGQRTTNYGYTF. Written as DNA, the CDR3 is TGTGCCAGCAGAGGGGGACAGAGAACAACTAACTATGGCTACACCTTC.

This chain uses TRBV7-9 with TRBJ2-5; no clear D gene. Trimming stripped 5 bases from V and 5 bases from J, with 6 bases between. This CDR3 contains 11 residues. Germline CDR1 is SEHNR and CDR2 is FQNEAQ (reference sequence). The CDR3 bases are TGTGCCAGCAGCGATAGCGAGACCCAGTACTTC. Amino acid sequence: CASSDSETQYF.

The chain uses TRBV6-4 and TRBJ2-2; weak D call: TRBD1 (5 bases). V shed 3 bases and J shed 1 base, with 9 bases lying between them. Germline V gene data show CDR1 as MRHNA and CDR2 as SNTAGT. The CDR3 length is 15 residues. The DNA of the CDR3 is TGTGCCAGCAGTGAAGCCGGACAGAACACCGGGGAGCTGTTTTTT. This sequence encodes CASSEAGQNTGELFF.

The J gene is TRBJ2-2, the V gene TRBV11-3; TRBD1 agrees at 9 bases. CDR3 length: 16 residues. V was pared by 4 bases and J by 6 bases, with 9 bases of the junction left unmatched. The germline CDR1 and CDR2 sequences are SGHNT and YENEEA. The CDR3 here is CASSYPLGQGPGELFF. Written as DNA, the CDR3 is TGTGCCAGCAGCTACCCTTTGGGACAGGGCCCCGGGGAGCTGTTTTTT.

This clone was recorded a few times. The genes are TRBV5-4 and TRBJ2-7; TRBD2 matches at 11 bases. The CDR3 runs 15 residues. The V gene end was trimmed by 4 bases and the J gene end by 3 bases; junction bases not matched to a gene: 6. CDR1 SGHNT and CDR2 YYREEE come from the germline V gene (reference sequence). The CDR3 here is CASSLGTSGIYEQYF. The CDR3 DNA reads TGTGCCAGCAGCCTCGGGACTAGCGGTATCTACGAGCAGTACTTC.

The chain joins TRBV12-5 to TRBJ2-1, with a weak D call TRBD2 (5 bases). Germline CDR1 and CDR2: LGHNT and FRNRAP. The CDR3 is 13 amino acids. The V end lost 5 bases, the J end lost 5 bases, and 10 bases lay between the germline ends. In nucleotides, the CDR3 is TGTGCTAGTGGTCCACGGCGGGACAATGAGCAGTTCTTC. Protein product: CASGPRRDNEQFF.

The V gene is TRBV9, the J gene TRBJ2-1, with D possibly matching TRBD1 (5 bases). Trimming left V 2 bases short and J 7 bases short, with 7 bases between. The CDR3 extends over 12 amino acids. Germline V gene data show CDR1 as SGDLS and CDR2 as YYNGEE. DNA of the CDR3: TGTGCCAGCAGCGTCCAGGGTAATGAGCAGTTCTTC. This gives the protein CASSVQGNEQFF. The full variable domain, its missing parts supplied by reference TRBV9 and TRBJ2-1, is DSGVTQTPKHLITATGQRVTLRCSPRSGDLSVYWYQQSLDQGLQFLIQYYNGEERAKGNILERFSAQQFPDLHSELNLSSLELGDSALYFCASSVQGNEQFFGPGTRLTVL.

J is TRBJ1-5 and V is TRBV5-1, with D maybe TRBD1 (5 bases). The ends were cut back, 3 bases at V and 0 bases at J, with 10 bases in the middle. This CDR3 contains 15 residues. From germline, CDR1 is SGHRS and CDR2 YFSETQ. This CDR3 is CASSSQGYSNQPQHF. Here the CDR3 DNA reads TGCGCCAGCAGCTCCCAGGGCTATAGCAATCAGCCCCAGCATTTT.

This clone was observed a few times. This chain connects TRBV5-1 to TRBJ2-7; D not certain. V was clipped by 4 bases and J by 0 bases, with 8 bases between them. In germline, CDR1 is SGHRS, CDR2 YFSETQ. CDR3 length equals 13 residues. This chain's CDR3 is CASSPPSSYEQYF. The CDR3 DNA reads as TGCGCCAGCAGCCCCCCGTCCTCCTACGAGCAGTACTTC.

With respect to this clone: One end of the junction does not line up with germline, which may come from a read error. This chain connects TRBV19 to TRBJ1-5; 10 bases agree with TRBD1. This CDR3 comprises 13 residues. CDR1 LNHDA and CDR2 SQIVND come from the germline V gene (reference sequence). This chain's CDR3 is CASGPGTGVRMTF. The CDR3 coding sequence is TGTGCCAGCGGTCCCGGGACAGGGGTGCGGATGACTTTT.

The V gene is TRBV6-5, the J gene TRBJ1-5; 7 bases align to TRBD1. The length of the CDR3 is 13 residues. The ends lost 11 bases at V and 6 bases at J; junction bases unmatched: 10. The germline V gene encodes CDR1 MNHEY and CDR2 SVGAGI. DNA of the CDR3: TGTGCCGGATCCGACAGGGAATCTCAGCCCCAGCATTTT. This codes for CAGSDRESQPQHF.

This chain links TRBV19 with TRBJ1-2; 7 bases fit TRBD1. The CDR3 loop spans 13 amino acids. Trimming took 4 bases from V and 8 from J; bases not matched to a gene: 7. Germline V gives CDR1 LNHDA, CDR2 SQIVND (reference sequence). CDR3 nucleotides: TGTGCCAGTAGTACCGAGGGGGCGAGGGGCTACACCTTC. The encoded protein is CASSTEGARGYTF. Based on the CDR3 plus reference TRBV19 and TRBJ1-2, the full variable domain is DGGITQSPKYLFRKEGQNVTLSCEQNLNHDAMYWYRQDPGQGLRLIYYSQIVNDFQKGDIAEGYSVSREKKESFPLTVTSAQKNPTAFYLCASSTEGARGYTFGSGTRLTVV.

This clone was seen a few times. This chain uses TRBV5-1 with TRBJ1-3; maybe TRBD1 (5 bases). Per germline, CDR1 SGHRS and CDR2 YFSETQ. V was trimmed by 3 bases and J by 0 bases, leaving 10 bases between them. This CDR3 has 15 amino acids. The CDR3 region is CASSSGRSSGNTIYF. CDR3 nucleotide sequence: TGCGCCAGCAGCTCAGGGAGGAGCTCTGGAAACACCATATATTTT.

The chain carries TRBV28 and TRBJ2-3; a possible D gene is TRBD2 (6 bases). V lost 6 bases and J 3 bases, leaving 13 bases between the germline ends. The CDR3 length is 14 residues. Germline V gene lookup returns CDR1 MDHEN and CDR2 SYDVKM. The CDR3 protein is CASRTGGATDTQYF. The DNA of the CDR3 is TGTGCCAGCAGGACCGGGGGAGCGACAGATACGCAGTATTTT.

The chain has TRBV7-2 and TRBJ2-5; 10 bases agree with TRBD1. CDR3 length: 18 residues. Germline V CDR1 and CDR2: SGHTA, FQGNSA. V shed 5 bases, J shed 3 bases, and the junction held 15 bases outside the gene matches. The CDR3 bases are TGTGCCAGCAGCCTATGGGGGACAGGGGAAGGAGGGGAAGAGACCCAGTACTTC. Protein product: CASSLWGTGEGGEETQYF.

This clone appeared once. This chain connects TRBV7-2 to TRBJ1-1; D might be TRBD1 (6 bases). Per germline, CDR1 SGHTA and CDR2 FQGNSA. V dropped 6 bases and J dropped 4 bases, with 15 bases sitting between them. This CDR3 comprises 14 residues. DNA of the CDR3: TGTGCCAGCAGAACAGGGAGCGGGATCACTGAAGCTTTCTTT. Amino acid sequence: CASRTGSGITEAFF.

The rearrangement links TRBV28 to TRBJ1-5; 9 bases line up with TRBD1. The length of the CDR3 is 14 residues. The germline V gene has CDR1 MDHEN and CDR2 SYDVKM. Germline trimming cut 4 bases from V and 5 bases from J; bases unmatched to any gene: 3. The CDR3 loop reads CASSWGQGYQPQHF. The CDR3 DNA reads TGTGCCAGCAGTTGGGGACAGGGCTATCAGCCCCAGCATTTT.